The rows below give T cell receptor beta chains drawn from one sample of a study of T cell repertoires in cytomegalovirus infection. TCRdb analysed the reads with MiXCR anew, one entry per CDR3 protein. The repertoire holds 90,000 to 120,000 distinct CDR3 sequences, 35% to 50% seen once, with approximately 74% in the top ten. The antigens for these receptors are not known. Sequences were derived from CD8+ T cells from cultured PBMCs, sampled from culture after CMV antigen stimulation. These receptors all come from a human donor in good health (CMV status not recorded). Some clones in this sample may be carry-over from other donors' samples. Both conserved end residues are part of each CDR3. The D gene is left open where the match is weak. Rows may omit the clone size; those that give it use once, few, many or a size class.

CDR3nt | CDR3aa | v_gene | abundance | d_gene | j_gene
TGTGCCAGCAGTGACCTCTGGACGACCGATGGCTACACCTTC | CASSDLWTTDGYTF | TRBV12-3/TRBV12-4 | few | NA | TRBJ1-2
TGTGCCAGCAGCCCAGGAGGGTTTAGCACAGATACGCAGTATTTT | CASSPGGFSTDTQYF | TRBV12-3/TRBV12-4 | NA | NA | TRBJ2-3
TGTGCCAGCAGTGATAGGGCTTATAATTCACCCCTCCACTTT | CASSDRAYNSPLHF | TRBV27 | once | NA | TRBJ1-6
TGTGCCAGTAAAGATTCCAATGAAGCTTTCTTT | CASKDSNEAFF | TRBV6-2/TRBV6-3 | NA | NA | TRBJ1-1
TGTGCCAGCAGCCCTTGGGGGGGCGCGGGTACCGGGGAGCTGTTTTTT | CASSPWGGAGTGELFF | TRBV7-8 | few | NA | TRBJ2-2
TGTGCCAGCAGTCTTCCGACTAGCGGGGGTCGCACAGATACGCAGTATTTT | CASSLPTSGGRTDTQYF | TRBV28 | NA | TRBD2 | TRBJ2-3
TGTGCCAGCAGCCCTAGCGGGGGGGAGACAGATACGCAGTATTTT | CASSPSGGETDTQYF | TRBV2 | few | TRBD2 | TRBJ2-3
TGTGCCAGCAGCCCGGGGGGGGTGTATCCAGATCAGCCCCAGCATTTT | CASSPGGVYPDQPQHF | TRBV7-8 | many | NA | TRBJ1-5
TGTGCCAGCAGGGGGGGGTCTGGGGCCAACGTCCTGACTTTC | CASRGGSGANVLTF | TRBV12-3/TRBV12-4 | once | TRBD2 | TRBJ2-6
TGTGCCAGCAGTTTAAGGGGGTTCCAAGAGACCCAGTACTTC | CASSLRGFQETQYF | TRBV28 | many | NA | TRBJ2-5
TGTGCCAGCAGCTACTACTCGAATGAAAAACTGTTTTTT | CASSYYSNEKLFF | TRBV6-2/TRBV6-3 | once | NA | TRBJ1-4
TGTGCCAGCAGTTTTGGAGGGGCCGACTACAATGAGCAGTTCTTC | CASSFGGADYNEQFF | TRBV27 | NA | NA | TRBJ2-1
TGTGCCAGCTCACCTTCGGCCGCCTTCCTCCAAAAGGGGGACACTGAAGCTTTCTTT | CASSPSAAFLQKGDTEAFF | TRBV18 | NA | NA | TRBJ1-1
TGTGCCAGCAGTGAAGCGGCAGGGGCCGACGGCTACACCTTC | CASSEAAGADGYTF | TRBV2 | few | NA | TRBJ1-2
TGTGCCAGCAGTCAACCGACATACGCCTACGAGCAGTACTTC | CASSQPTYAYEQYF | TRBV27 | NA | NA | TRBJ2-7
TGTGCCAGCAGACTTGGTCCGAGTCATAGCAATCAGCCCCAGCATTTT | CASRLGPSHSNQPQHF | TRBV27 | NA | NA | TRBJ1-5
TGTGCCAGCGGACGAATATACGAGCAGTACTTC | CASGRIYEQYF | TRBV27 | once | NA | TRBJ2-7
TGTGCCAGCAGGGGTCCGGGACAGATAAATGAAAAACTGTTTTTT | CASRGPGQINEKLFF | TRBV6-5 | few | TRBD1 | TRBJ1-4
TGTGCCAGCAGCGTAGAAGCGATGGGTGAGACCCACTACTTC | CASSVEAMGETHYF | TRBV7-8 | NA | NA | TRBJ2-5
TGTGCCAGCAGTAGAGACAGGTGGAGTGAAGCTTTCTTT | CASSRDRWSEAFF | TRBV5-6 | NA | NA | TRBJ1-1
TGTGCCAGCACTATGGGGGCCGCTAACTATGGCTACACCTTC | CASTMGAANYGYTF | TRBV7-8 | few | NA | TRBJ1-2
TGTGCCAGCAGCTTAGCGGCAGGAGCCTACGAGCAGTACTTC | CASSLAAGAYEQYF | TRBV7-6 | NA | NA | TRBJ2-7
TGTGCCAGCAGCCCGTTAGGGGGGGCCTACAATGAGCAGTTCTTC | CASSPLGGAYNEQFF | TRBV7-1 | few | NA | TRBJ2-1
TGTGCCAGCAGTACATCCCGGGGCGAGCAGTACTTC | CASSTSRGEQYF | TRBV27 | NA | NA | TRBJ2-7
TGCGCCAGCAGCCAAGTGATGAGTAACACTGAAGCTTTCTTT | CASSQVMSNTEAFF | TRBV4-1 | NA | NA | TRBJ1-1
TGTGCCAGCAGTCCCGGGACAGGGGGCGTAAAGGGCTACACCTTC | CASSPGTGGVKGYTF | TRBV12-3/TRBV12-4 | few | TRBD1 | TRBJ1-2
TGTGCCAGTAGTAAGGCGGGGGGATACAATGAGCAGTTCTTC | CASSKAGGYNEQFF | TRBV19 | NA | TRBD2 | TRBJ2-1
TGTGCCAGCAGTCCCGGAGGGATGGGAGGCAATCAGCCCCAGCATTTT | CASSPGGMGGNQPQHF | TRBV12-3/TRBV12-4 | NA | NA | TRBJ1-5
TGTGCCAGCAGTCCCGACAGGGTCTATGGCTACACCTTC | CASSPDRVYGYTF | TRBV6-8 | few | TRBD1 | TRBJ1-2
TGTGCCAGCAGTCATTCCGGGACCACCGGGGAGCTGTTTTTT | CASSHSGTTGELFF | TRBV5-4 | NA | NA | TRBJ2-2
TGTGCCAGCAGTCAACAGACAGCAAACACTGAAGCTTTCTTT | CASSQQTANTEAFF | TRBV27 | many | NA | TRBJ1-1
TGCGCCAGCAGCTTGGTCAGACCCCCCTACAATGAGCAGTTCTTC | CASSLVRPPYNEQFF | TRBV5-1 | NA | NA | TRBJ2-1
TGTGCCAGCACCGTACAGGGGGAAGCTTTCTTT | CASTVQGEAFF | TRBV7-6 | few | TRBD1 | TRBJ1-1
TGTGCCAGCAGCCCATTCGGAGGGAACGGTGAAAAACTGTTTTTT | CASSPFGGNGEKLFF | TRBV9 | NA | NA | TRBJ1-4
TGTGCCAGTAGTACCAGGGGGACTCTACTCTCTGGGGCCAACGTCCTGACTTTC | CASSTRGTLLSGANVLTF | TRBV19 | few | NA | TRBJ2-6
TGTGCCAGCAGCTCCATCTTTGGGGGGCAAGAGACCCAGTACTTC | CASSSIFGGQETQYF | TRBV7-6 | many | NA | TRBJ2-5
TGTGCCAGCAGCCTCCCGACCGGGGGTTTGGAAAAACTGTTTTTT | CASSLPTGGLEKLFF | TRBV7-8 | few | NA | TRBJ1-4
TGTGCCACCTCCGCGGGGGACACCGGGGAGCTGTTTTTT | CATSAGDTGELFF | TRBV10-3 | NA | TRBD2 | TRBJ2-2
TGTGCCAGCATCGGGGAACAAGAGACCCAGTACTTC | CASIGEQETQYF | TRBV6-2/TRBV6-3 | NA | NA | TRBJ2-5
TGCGCCAGCAGCCAAGATAGCGGGGTAAACCAAGAGACCCAGTACTTC | CASSQDSGVNQETQYF | TRBV4-1 | NA | TRBD2 | TRBJ2-5
TGCGCCAGCAGCCAAGATCAATTAGCGGGGGGCTTTTACAATGAGCAGTTCTTC | CASSQDQLAGGFYNEQFF | TRBV4-1 | NA | TRBD2 | TRBJ2-1
TGTGCCAGCAGTCTCAGGGTTTCCGGCATGGGAAATGAGCAGTTCTTC | CASSLRVSGMGNEQFF | TRBV6-6 | few | NA | TRBJ2-1
TGTGCCAGCAGCTTAGACTGGAATCAGCCCCAGCATTTT | CASSLDWNQPQHF | TRBV11-2 | NA | NA | TRBJ1-5
TGTGCCAGCAGCCCCGGTCGGGGAGGTGAGACCCAGTACTTC | CASSPGRGGETQYF | TRBV7-9 | NA | NA | TRBJ2-5
TGTGCCAGCAGCTCCGGGACAGGCATTCAAGAGACCCAGTACTTC | CASSSGTGIQETQYF | TRBV7-8 | few | TRBD1 | TRBJ2-5
TGTGCCAGCAGCCAGGGTGGAGAGCAGTACTTC | CASSQGGEQYF | TRBV14 | few | NA | TRBJ2-7
TGTGCCAGCAGTGAACCGTCGGGTCTTTCAAGCTCCTACGAGCAGTACTTC | CASSEPSGLSSSYEQYF | TRBV2 | NA | NA | TRBJ2-7